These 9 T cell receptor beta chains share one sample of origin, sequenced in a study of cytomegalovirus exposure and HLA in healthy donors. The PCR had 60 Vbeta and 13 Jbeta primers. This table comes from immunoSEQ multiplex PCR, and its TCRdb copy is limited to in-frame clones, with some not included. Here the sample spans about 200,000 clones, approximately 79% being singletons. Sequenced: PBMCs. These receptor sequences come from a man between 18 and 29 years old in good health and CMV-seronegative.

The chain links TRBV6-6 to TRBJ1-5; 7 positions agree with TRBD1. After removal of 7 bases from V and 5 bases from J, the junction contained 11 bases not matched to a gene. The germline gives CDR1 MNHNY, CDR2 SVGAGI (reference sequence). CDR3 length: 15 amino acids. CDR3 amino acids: CASTLGQGGDQPQHF. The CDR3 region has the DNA TGTGCCAGCACCCTAGGCCAGGGGGGCGATCAGCCCCAGCATTTT.

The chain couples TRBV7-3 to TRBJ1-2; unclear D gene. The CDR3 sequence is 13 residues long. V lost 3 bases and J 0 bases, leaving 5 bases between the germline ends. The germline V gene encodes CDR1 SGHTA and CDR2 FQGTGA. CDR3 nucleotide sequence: TGTGCCAGCAGCTTCGGTACTAACTATGGCTACACCTTC. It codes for CASSFGTNYGYTF.

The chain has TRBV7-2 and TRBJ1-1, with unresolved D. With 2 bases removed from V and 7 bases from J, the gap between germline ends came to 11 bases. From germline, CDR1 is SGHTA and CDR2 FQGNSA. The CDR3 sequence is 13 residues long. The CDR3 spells CASSLIEGLEAFF. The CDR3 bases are TGTGCCAGCAGCTTAATAGAGGGCCTTGAAGCTTTCTTT.

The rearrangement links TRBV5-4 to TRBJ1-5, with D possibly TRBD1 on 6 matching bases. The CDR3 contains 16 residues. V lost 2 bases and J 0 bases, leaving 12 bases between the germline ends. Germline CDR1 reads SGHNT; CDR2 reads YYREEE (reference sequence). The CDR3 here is CASSFEGDSSNQPQHF. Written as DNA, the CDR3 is TGTGCCAGCAGCTTCGAGGGGGATAGTAGCAATCAGCCCCAGCATTTT.

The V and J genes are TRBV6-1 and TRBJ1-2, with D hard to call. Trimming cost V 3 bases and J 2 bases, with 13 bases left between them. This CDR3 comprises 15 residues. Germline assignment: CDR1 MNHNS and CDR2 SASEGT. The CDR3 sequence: CASSDPSIGNYGYTF. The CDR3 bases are TGTGCCAGCAGTGACCCGTCGATCGGGAACTATGGCTACACCTTC.

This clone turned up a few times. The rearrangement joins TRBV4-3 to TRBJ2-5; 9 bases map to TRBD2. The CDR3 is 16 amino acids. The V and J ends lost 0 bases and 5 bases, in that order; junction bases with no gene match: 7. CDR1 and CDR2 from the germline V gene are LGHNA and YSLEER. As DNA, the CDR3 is TGCGCCAGCAGCCAAGATAGAGGGCGGGGGGGGGAGACCCAGTACTTC. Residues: CASSQDRGRGGETQYF.

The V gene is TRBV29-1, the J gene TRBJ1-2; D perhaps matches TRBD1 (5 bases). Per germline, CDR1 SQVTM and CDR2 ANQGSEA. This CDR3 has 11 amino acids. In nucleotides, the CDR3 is TGCAGGGTCTCGGACATCTATGGCTACACCTTC. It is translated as CRVSDIYGYTF.

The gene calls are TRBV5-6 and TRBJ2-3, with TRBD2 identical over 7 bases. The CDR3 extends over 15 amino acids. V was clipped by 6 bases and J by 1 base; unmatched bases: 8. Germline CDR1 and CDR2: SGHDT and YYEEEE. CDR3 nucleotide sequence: TGTGCCAGCAAACCGGAGGGAGGGGGCACAGATACGCAGTATTTT. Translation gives CASKPEGGGTDTQYF.

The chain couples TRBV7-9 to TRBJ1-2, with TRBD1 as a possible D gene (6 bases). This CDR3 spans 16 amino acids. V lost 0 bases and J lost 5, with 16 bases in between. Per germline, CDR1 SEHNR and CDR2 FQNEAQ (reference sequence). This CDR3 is CASSLAVGQTVYGYTF. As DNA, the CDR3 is TGTGCCAGCAGCTTAGCCGTAGGACAGACCGTATATGGCTACACCTTC. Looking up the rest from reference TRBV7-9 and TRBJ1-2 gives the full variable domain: DTGVSQNPRHKITKRGQNVTFRCDPISEHNRLYWYRQTLGQGPEFLTYFQNEAQLEKSRLLSDRFSAERPKGSFSTLEIQRTEQGDSAMYLCASSLAVGQTVYGYTFGSGTRLTVV.